These 22 T cell receptor beta chains share one sample of origin, sequenced in a study of beta chain features in type 1 diabetes. cDNA synthesis used the whole RNA isolate, giving expressed TCRB sequences. Assay: immunoSEQ multiplex PCR; the TCRdb copy retains only in-frame clones and omits some. Of fewer than 500,000 clones in the sample, over 11% are singletons; the top ten hold approximately 0.035%. Sequencing was performed on naive CD4+ T cells from blood. The origin of the receptors is a man younger than 45 in good health.

The chain carries TRBV6-1 and TRBJ2-7, with D possibly matching TRBD2 (6 bases). CDR1 and CDR2 (germline): MNHNS, SASEGT. V shed 0 bases and J shed 4 bases, with 13 bases lying between them. The CDR3 covers 15 residues. The CDR3 DNA is TGTGCCAGCAGTGAAGCGGGAGGCAGGTGGTACGAGCAGTACGTC. It encodes CASSEAGGRWYEQYV.

This clone was counted only a few times. The chain links TRBV7-9 to TRBJ2-1; D not certain. Germline V gene data show CDR1 as SEHNR and CDR2 as FQNEAQ (reference sequence). The CDR3 is made up of 14 amino acids. V shed 0 bases and J shed 0 bases, with 3 bases lying between them. The CDR3 region is CASSLASSYNEQFF. The CDR3 region has the DNA TGTGCCAGCAGCTTAGCTAGCTCCTACAATGAGCAGTTCTTC.

V usage is TRBV7-9 and J usage is TRBJ2-7; 8 bases align to TRBD1. Losses at the gene ends were 5 bases for V and 5 bases for J; bases not matched to a gene: 5. Per germline, CDR1 SEHNR and CDR2 FQNEAQ (reference sequence). This CDR3 has 13 residues. CDR3 sequence (DNA): TGTGCCAGCAGCCAGACAGGGGTGCACGAGCAGTACGTC. Translating gives CASSQTGVHEQYV.

This clone was counted between two and nine times. The chain couples TRBV7-2 to TRBJ2-2; weak D call: TRBD2 (6 bases). CDR1 is SGHTA and CDR2 is FQGNSA in the germline V gene. The V end lost 8 bases, the J end lost 2 bases, and 18 bases lay between the germline ends. There are 16 residues in the CDR3. The CDR3 coding sequence is TGTGCCAGCCGAACGTTAGCGGAGTTTAACACCGGGGAGCTGTTTTTT. Translating it yields CASRTLAEFNTGELFF.

This clone was found a few times. The chain joins TRBV4-3 to TRBJ1-4; weak D call: TRBD1 (6 bases). Germline assignment: CDR1 LGHNA and CDR2 YSLEER. V gave up 1 base and J gave up 6 bases, with 12 bases separating them. This CDR3 has 15 residues. CDR3 sequence reads: CASSQVTGWDEKLFF. The CDR3 region has the DNA TGCGCCAGCAGCCAAGTTACAGGGTGGGATGAAAAACTGTTTTTT.

This clone was found a few times. The chain combines TRBV7-2 with TRBJ2-5, with D possibly TRBD2 on 5 matching bases. The CDR3 has 14 amino acids. V was pared by 1 base and J by 1 base, with 7 bases between. Germline CDR1 and CDR2: SGHTA and FQGNSA. The CDR3 protein is CASSLVAFQETQYF. The CDR3 bases are TGTGCCAGCAGCTTAGTAGCGTTCCAAGAGACCCAGTACTTC.

The chain is built from TRBV21-1 and TRBJ2-5; the DNA was not compared with TRBD2, the D call given in the table. TRBV21-1 is a documented pseudogene. This CDR3 region has 13 residues. CDR3 sequence reads: CASSNTGQETQYF. The CDR3 nucleotides read TGTGCCAGCAGCAATACGGGCCAAGAGACCCAGTACTTC.

The J gene is TRBJ2-3, the V gene TRBV9; 10 bases agree with TRBD2. The germline gives CDR1 SGDLS, CDR2 YYNGEE. The CDR3 totals 16 residues. Trimming took 9 bases from V and 0 from J; bases not matched to a gene: 10. This CDR3 reads CATTPGTSESTDTQYF. DNA for the CDR3: TGTGCCACCACTCCCGGGACTAGCGAGAGCACAGATACGCAGTATTTT.

The J gene is TRBJ2-3, the V gene TRBV7-9, with 12 bases lining up with TRBD2. This CDR3 comprises 16 residues. J was trimmed by 4 bases and V by 5 bases; bases with no gene match: 7. Germline-derived CDR1 and CDR2 are SEHNR and FQNEAQ (reference sequence). The CDR3 loop is CASSLPLAGGPDTQYF. CDR3 sequence (DNA): TGTGCCAGCAGCCTCCCCCTAGCGGGGGGGCCAGATACGCAGTATTTT.

Concerning this clone itself: Other nucleotide sequences in the sample specify the same CDR3. The J gene is TRBJ2-3, the V gene TRBV7-9, with D hard to call. Germline V gene sequence: CDR1 SEHNR, CDR2 FQNEAQ (reference sequence). The ends were cut back, 1 base at V and 2 bases at J, with 4 bases in the middle. The CDR3 is 13 amino acids. CDR3 nucleotides: TGTGCCAGCAGCTTAGGTACCACAGATACGCAGTATTTT. Translated, it gives CASSLGTTDTQYF.

The V call is TRBV10-3, the J call TRBJ1-6; TRBD1 agrees at 7 bases. Losses at the gene ends were 8 bases for V and 8 bases for J; bases not matched to a gene: 6. CDR3 length: 13 amino acids. The V gene's germline CDR1 is ENHRY and CDR2 SYGVKD. In nucleotides, the CDR3 is TGTGCCATCCAGGGGGATCTGGATTCACCCCTCCACTTT. Its translation is CAIQGDLDSPLHF.

The V and J genes are TRBV18 and TRBJ2-7; a possible D gene is TRBD2 (7 bases). Trimming stripped 3 bases from V and 3 bases from J, with 15 bases between. CDR3 length: 15 amino acids. Germline loops: CDR1 KGHSH, CDR2 LQKENI. The CDR3 sequence: CASSPLGGRDYEQYV. CDR3 sequence (DNA): TGTGCCAGCTCACCTCTCGGGGGGCGCGACTACGAGCAGTACGTC.

The CDR3 here is CASSLRPRGEQYF. The CDR3 coding sequence is TGTGCCAGCAGTCTAAGACCTAGGGGCGAGCAGTACTTC. The chain joins TRBV2 to TRBJ2-7, with D perhaps matching TRBD1 (5 bases). The CDR3 loop spans 13 amino acids. V lost 5 bases and J lost 6, with 14 bases in between. Germline-derived CDR1 and CDR2 are SNHLY and FYNNEI.

The gene calls are TRBV9 and TRBJ2-1, with TRBD1 as a possible D gene (6 bases). CDR3 length: 15 amino acids. Germline V gene data show CDR1 as SGDLS and CDR2 as YYNGEE. V dropped 4 bases and J dropped 2 bases, with 13 bases sitting between them. The CDR3: CASSPGAGPYNEQFF. Written as DNA, the CDR3 is TGTGCCAGCAGCCCAGGGGCAGGGCCCTACAATGAGCAGTTCTTC.

The gene calls are TRBV7-2 and TRBJ2-3, with D perhaps matching TRBD2 (6 bases). The length of the CDR3 is 18 residues. CDR1 is SGHTA and CDR2 is FQGNSA in the germline V gene. V lost 0 bases and J 2 bases, leaving 18 bases between the germline ends. In nucleotides, the CDR3 is TGTGCCAGCAGCTTAGCACGATCGTCTAGCGCTCCCACAGATACGCAGTATTTT. This codes for CASSLARSSSAPTDTQYF.

J is TRBJ2-6 and V is TRBV23-1, with TRBD1 matching 7 bases. TRBV23-1 is placed among ORFs of uncertain function. The length of the CDR3 is 18 residues. The V and J ends lost 1 base and 4 bases, in that order; junction bases with no gene match: 10. The CDR3 DNA follows: TGCGCCAGCAGTCAATTCTCAAAAGGGGGCAACGGGGCCAACGTCCTGACTTTC. Translated: CASSQFSKGGNGANVLTF.

This clone showed up just a few times. This rearrangement joins TRBV10-3 to TRBJ2-3; D is unresolved. This CDR3 has 13 residues. Trimming shortened V by 10 bases and J by 2 bases, and 13 bases separated the two germline ends. Germline CDR1 is ENHRY and CDR2 is SYGVKD. Here the CDR3 DNA reads TGTGCCACCACCCCCTCCCTCACAGATACGCAGTATTTT. It translates to CATTPSLTDTQYF.

This clone was recorded a few times. Distinct nucleotide sequences in the sample also encode this CDR3. J is TRBJ1-3 and V is TRBV2; no definite D call. CDR1 and CDR2 from the germline V gene are SNHLY and FYNNEI. This CDR3 contains 14 residues. Deletions cut 1 base from V and 4 bases from J, with 8 bases between. CDR3 loop: CASSEGRSGNTIYF. The CDR3 DNA sequence: TGTGCCAGCAGTGAAGGGCGGTCCGGAAACACCATATATTTT.

This clone was seen once. Different DNA sequences within this sample yield the same CDR3. The chain employs TRBV7-9 and TRBJ2-2, with 8 bases matching TRBD2. Germline V gives CDR1 SEHNR, CDR2 FQNEAQ (reference sequence). V trimming: 2 bases; J trimming: 4 bases; junction bases outside the gene matches: 0. CDR3 size: 14 residues. The CDR3 nucleotides read TGTGCCAGCAGCTTAAGCGGGGGCACCGGGGAGCTGTTTTTT. Its protein is CASSLSGGTGELFF.

This sequence joins TRBV5-1 and TRBJ1-1; D unresolved. Germline V gene lookup returns CDR1 SGHRS and CDR2 YFSETQ. Deletions cut 4 bases from V and 1 base from J, with 11 bases between. The CDR3 is 14 residues long. CDR3 nucleotides: TGCGCCAGCAGCGGCAGCTCAGGGAACACTGAAGCTTTCTTT. Encoded protein: CASSGSSGNTEAFF.

The V call is TRBV4-1, the J call TRBJ2-7, with 8 bases that match TRBD1. The germline V gene has CDR1 MGHRA and CDR2 YSYEKL. The ends lost 2 bases at V and 3 bases at J; junction bases unmatched: 3. This CDR3 comprises 14 residues. Here the CDR3 DNA reads TGCGCCAGCAGCCAACCCGGACAGGGCTACGAGCAGTACTTC. It encodes CASSQPGQGYEQYF.

This clone was seen a few times. The V call is TRBV11-3, the J call TRBJ2-4, with 8 bases lining up with TRBD1. J gave up 0 bases and V 5 bases, and 3 bases lay outside the gene matches. The germline CDR1 and CDR2 sequences are SGHNT and YENEEA. The CDR3 consists of 15 residues. In DNA, the CDR3 is TGTGCCAGCAGCCTCAGGGGGCTAGCCAAAAACATTCAGTACTTC. Its translation: CASSLRGLAKNIQYF.